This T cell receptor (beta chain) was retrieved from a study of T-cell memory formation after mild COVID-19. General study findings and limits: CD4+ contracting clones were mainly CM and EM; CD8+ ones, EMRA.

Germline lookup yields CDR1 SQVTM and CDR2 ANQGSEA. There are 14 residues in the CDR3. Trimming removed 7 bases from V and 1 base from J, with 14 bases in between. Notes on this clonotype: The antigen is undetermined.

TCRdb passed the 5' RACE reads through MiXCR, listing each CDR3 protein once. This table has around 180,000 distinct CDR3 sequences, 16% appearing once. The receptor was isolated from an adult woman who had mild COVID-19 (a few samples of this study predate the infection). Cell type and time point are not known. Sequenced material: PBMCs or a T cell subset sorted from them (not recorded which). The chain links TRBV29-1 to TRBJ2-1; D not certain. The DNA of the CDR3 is TGCAGCGCCCCAGCCATGGTTTCCTACAATGAGCAGTTCTTC. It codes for CSAPAMVSYNEQFF.